This passage covers 32 T cell receptor beta chains from one sample sequenced in a study of neurological immune-mediated disorders. Specified time point: longitudinal time-point 1 (baseline). TCRdb recomputed calls from the 5' RACE reads with MiXCR, one row per CDR3 protein. The sample lists some 60,000 distinct CDR3 sequences, roughly a tenth occurring once. Material for sequencing was PBMCs. The source is a male donor with HTLV-1-associated myelopathy (HAM/TSP).

This clonotype has at least ten counts. V gene TRBV27 combines with J gene TRBJ2-7; TRBD1 matches at 8 bases. This CDR3 is 15 amino acids long. J was trimmed by 4 bases and V by 0 bases; bases with no gene match: 5. The germline CDR1 and CDR2 sequences are MNHEY and SMNVEV (reference sequence). In nucleotides, the CDR3 is TGTGCCAGCAGTTTATCCTCAGGGGGCTATTACGAGCAGTACTTC. This codes for CASSLSSGGYYEQYF.

This clonotype was recorded many times. The chain combines TRBV7-6 with TRBJ2-1; 7 nucleotides line up with TRBD2. Losses at the gene ends were 7 bases for V and 7 bases for J; bases not matched to a gene: 10. Germline V CDR1 and CDR2: SGHVS, FNYEAQ. This CDR3 region has 14 residues. The CDR3 DNA reads TGTGCCAGCATGAAGGCGGGGGTTTCGAATGAGCAGTTCTTC. This gives the protein CASMKAGVSNEQFF.

This clonotype was recorded at least ten times. The chain is built from TRBV5-5 and TRBJ2-7; D perhaps matches TRBD2 (5 bases). Trimming shortened V by 1 base and J by 5 bases, and 16 bases separated the two germline ends. CDR3 size: 15 residues. Germline CDR1 SGHKS, CDR2 YYEKEE (reference sequence). As DNA, the CDR3 is TGTGCCAGCAGCTTGTTTCGGGAATTTGGTGACGAGCAGTACTTC. Protein product: CASSLFREFGDEQYF.

There are many counts of this clonotype. J is TRBJ1-1 and V is TRBV2; D is uncertain. Germline CDR1 and CDR2: SNHLY and FYNNEI. The CDR3 covers 17 residues. V was cut by 0 bases and J by 0 bases, with 14 bases left in between. The CDR3 sequence is CASSEANSPSMNTEAFF. The DNA of the CDR3 is TGTGCCAGCAGTGAAGCGAACAGCCCCTCCATGAACACTGAAGCTTTCTTT.

This clonotype was counted many times. CDR3 nucleotides: TGTGCCAGCAGTTTACGGTGGGGACAGGATAATTCACCCCTCCACTTT. Protein product: CASSLRWGQDNSPLHF. This chain joins TRBV12-3 or TRBV12-4 and TRBJ1-6, with 8 bases matching TRBD1. The CDR3 covers 16 residues. With V trimmed by 2 bases and J by 5 bases, 5 bases remained unmatched.

There are many counts of this clonotype. V usage is TRBV29-1 and J usage is TRBJ2-3, with 8 nucleotides matching TRBD1. With 6 bases clipped from V and 2 bases from J, the junction kept 7 bases outside the gene matches. This CDR3 has 14 amino acids. CDR1 is SQVTM, CDR2 ANQGSEA, per germline. For the CDR3, the DNA is TGCAGCGTAACAGGGGGATGGACCACAGATACGCAGTATTTT. It codes for CSVTGGWTTDTQYF.

At least ten counts were recorded for this clonotype. The chain has TRBV18 and TRBJ2-5, with TRBD1 matching 7 bases. Germline V gene sequence: CDR1 KGHSH, CDR2 LQKENI. The trim removed 6 bases at V and 1 base at J, leaving 11 bases unmatched. The CDR3 runs to 16 residues. The CDR3 loop is CASSLTTTGPQETQYF. The CDR3 nucleotides read TGTGCCAGCTCTCTTACCACGACAGGGCCCCAAGAGACCCAGTACTTC.

This clonotype was observed many times. The chain uses TRBV11-2 and TRBJ1-1; tentatively, D is TRBD1 (5 bases). Trimming left V 5 bases short and J 1 base short, with 8 bases between. CDR1 is SGHAT, CDR2 FQNNGV, per germline. The length of the CDR3 is 13 residues. CDR3 protein: CASSADRNTEAFF. In nucleotides, the CDR3 is TGTGCCAGCAGCGCTGACAGGAACACTGAAGCTTTCTTT.

The chain has TRBV15 and TRBJ2-1; D uncertain. The CDR3 covers 15 residues. The germline V and J ends were trimmed by 1 base and 6 bases, with 13 bases remaining between them. CDR1 and CDR2 (germline): LNHNV, YYDKDF (reference sequence). DNA for the CDR3: TGTGCCACCAGCAGAGTGCGGTTAACCTGCAATGAGCAGTTCTTC. It is translated as CATSRVRLTCNEQFF.

This clonotype was observed at least ten times. The V and J genes are TRBV27 and TRBJ1-6, with D possibly being TRBD1 (5 bases). V was shortened by 3 bases and J by 0 bases, with 9 bases between the two germline ends. This CDR3 is 16 amino acids long. CDR1 and CDR2 from the germline V gene are MNHEY and SMNVEV (reference sequence). The CDR3 spells CASSFGGSSYNSPLHF. The CDR3 nucleotides read TGTGCCAGCAGTTTCGGGGGAAGCTCCTATAATTCACCCCTCCACTTT.

This clonotype has at least ten counts. The chain has TRBV20-1 and TRBJ2-4; no definite D call. This CDR3 is built from 15 residues. Trimming pared 3 bases from V and 2 bases from J, leaving 14 bases between. Germline lookup yields CDR1 DFQATT and CDR2 SNEGSKA (reference sequence). CDR3 protein: CSASLLGSPKNIQYF. CDR3 in DNA: TGCAGTGCTAGTCTTTTGGGCAGCCCCAAAAACATTCAGTACTTC.

This clonotype was seen many times. The gene calls are TRBV5-1 and TRBJ2-7; D is possibly TRBD1 (5 bases). This CDR3 is 14 amino acids long. CDR1 SGHRS and CDR2 YFSETQ come from the germline V gene. The germline V and J ends were trimmed by 0 bases and 5 bases, with 12 bases remaining between them. The CDR3 DNA sequence: TGCGCCAGCAGCTTGGCGGGCAGGGCAAACGAGCAGTACTTC. This sequence encodes CASSLAGRANEQYF.

On this clonotype itself: A much larger clone lies a single base off, so this may be a read error. The chain links TRBV5-5 to TRBJ2-1; 9 positions match TRBD1. The CDR3 spans 15 residues. Germline lookup yields CDR1 SGHKS and CDR2 YYEKEE (reference sequence). DNA of the CDR3: TGTGCCAGCAGCTCTACAGGGGGCTCCTACAATGAGCGGTTCTTC. It yields the protein CASSSTGGSYNERFF.

This clonotype was seen at least ten times. This chain joins TRBV7-2 and TRBJ2-7, with D unresolved. CDR1 SGHTA and CDR2 FQGNSA come from the germline V gene. V lost 5 bases and J 7 bases, leaving 12 bases between the germline ends. CDR3 length: 12 amino acids. CDR3 residues: CASSPFRGEQYF. CDR3 sequence (DNA): TGTGCCAGCAGCCCATTCCGCGGAGAGCAGTACTTC.

This clonotype was detected many times. The rearrangement links TRBV5-5 to TRBJ1-5; 7 bases agree with TRBD1. J gave up 5 bases and V 1 base, and 6 bases lay outside the gene matches. Germline assignment: CDR1 SGHKS and CDR2 YYEKEE (reference sequence). This CDR3 contains 15 residues. Written as DNA, the CDR3 is TGTGCCAGCAGCTTGTTCCCAGGGGGGGATCAGCCCCAGCATTTT. This sequence encodes CASSLFPGGDQPQHF.

This clonotype appeared many times. The chain carries TRBV12-3 or TRBV12-4 and TRBJ2-7; D perhaps matches TRBD1 (6 bases). This CDR3 spans 14 amino acids. The ends were cut back, 3 bases at V and 4 bases at J, with 13 bases in the middle. DNA of the CDR3: TGTGCCAGCAGTTTCGGGACAAAGAGGTACGAGCAGTACTTC. Its translation is CASSFGTKRYEQYF.

This clonotype was observed at least ten times. The V and J genes are TRBV5-1 and TRBJ2-5, with D tentatively TRBD2 (6 bases). Germline V gives CDR1 SGHRS, CDR2 YFSETQ. The CDR3 is made up of 14 amino acids. V lost 6 bases and J 0 bases, leaving 12 bases between the germline ends. CDR3 sequence (DNA): TGCGCCAGCACCATGGGCGGGGACCAAGAGACCCAGTACTTC. Amino acid sequence: CASTMGGDQETQYF.

This clonotype was counted many times. This chain connects TRBV24-1 to TRBJ1-5; D is uncertain. Germline values: CDR1 KGHDR, CDR2 SFDVKD. The germline V and J ends were trimmed by 6 bases and 0 bases, with 8 bases remaining between them. The CDR3 has 14 residues. In DNA, the CDR3 is TGTGCCACCAGTAGGAGGGATAGCAATCAGCCCCAGCATTTT. Its protein is CATSRRDSNQPQHF.

This clonotype was found many times. The V and J genes are TRBV5-6 and TRBJ2-5; unclear D gene. This CDR3 has 13 amino acids. Germline V gene sequence: CDR1 SGHDT, CDR2 YYEEEE. V dropped 2 bases and J dropped 4 bases, with 9 bases sitting between them. The CDR3 spells CASSFGVRETQYF. The CDR3 bases are TGTGCCAGCAGCTTTGGGGTCAGAGAGACCCAGTACTTC.

This clonotype showed up many times. The genes are TRBV5-1 and TRBJ2-2; possibly TRBD1 for D (6 bases). Germline CDR1 and CDR2: SGHRS and YFSETQ. Trimming took off 4 bases at V and 2 bases at J, with 12 bases between the two ends. CDR3 size: 15 residues. CDR3: CASSVQGPNTGELFF. CDR3 nucleotide sequence: TGCGCCAGCAGCGTACAGGGACCTAACACCGGGGAGCTGTTTTTT.

This clonotype was seen many times. V and J are TRBV20-1 and TRBJ1-1, with D possibly TRBD1 on 6 matching bases. The CDR3 loop spans 14 amino acids. Trimming took off 3 bases at V and 5 bases at J, with 16 bases between the two ends. The V gene's germline CDR1 is DFQATT and CDR2 SNEGSKA (reference sequence). The CDR3: CSASNRGRETEAFF. The CDR3 coding sequence is TGCAGTGCTAGCAATCGGGGGCGAGAAACTGAAGCTTTCTTT.

This clonotype showed up many times. V usage is TRBV20-1 and J usage is TRBJ1-1; D is possibly TRBD1 (5 bases). V was cut by 5 bases and J by 1 base, with 14 bases left in between. Germline V gene lookup returns CDR1 DFQATT and CDR2 SNEGSKA (reference sequence). The CDR3 covers 14 residues. The CDR3 protein is CSAPRTPANTEAFF. CDR3 in DNA: TGCAGTGCTCCGAGGACACCCGCGAACACTGAAGCTTTCTTT.

This clonotype has a count of ten or more. The V call is TRBV20-1, the J call TRBJ2-5, with 15 bases aligning to TRBD2. Germline V gives CDR1 DFQATT, CDR2 SNEGSKA (reference sequence). The trim removed 3 bases at V and 5 bases at J, leaving 4 bases unmatched. CDR3 length: 15 amino acids. Written as DNA, the CDR3 is TGCAGTGCTAGTGGGACTAGCGGGGGGCGGGAGACCCAGTACTTC. This sequence encodes CSASGTSGGRETQYF.

This clonotype was recorded at least ten times. This chain joins TRBV25-1 and TRBJ1-1; 7 positions agree with TRBD1. V dropped 3 bases and J dropped 5; count of bases not matched to a gene: 9. Germline CDR1 and CDR2: MGHDK and SYGVNS. The CDR3 extends over 15 amino acids. Here the CDR3 DNA reads TGTGCCAGCAGTGAGCCTAGACAGGGAGGAACTGAAGCTTTCTTT. Translation: CASSEPRQGGTEAFF.

Comment on this clonotype: A much bigger clone sits one base away, suggesting this may be a read error. V usage is TRBV5-6 and J usage is TRBJ2-2, with D possibly being TRBD1 (6 bases). V was clipped by 7 bases and J by 8 bases, with 15 bases between them. Germline values: CDR1 SGHDT, CDR2 YYEEEE. The CDR3 runs 13 residues. CDR3 nucleotides: TGTGCCAGCGTGACAGGATTATCGGGGGAGCTGTTTTTT. Its protein is CASVTGLSGELFF.

Many counts were recorded for this clonotype. The chain is built from TRBV6-5 and TRBJ2-5, with D uncertain. The CDR3 length is 14 residues. Trimming took off 6 bases at V and 2 bases at J, with 13 bases between the two ends. The germline CDR1 and CDR2 sequences are MNHEY and SVGAGI. In DNA, the CDR3 is TGTGCCAGCAGCCCCCGGGCCGAGCAAGAGACCCAGTACTTC. Translated, it gives CASSPRAEQETQYF.

In its sample, this clonotype was seen many times. The gene calls are TRBV20-1 and TRBJ2-7, with 8 bases that match TRBD2. Germline V gene sequence: CDR1 DFQATT, CDR2 SNEGSKA (reference sequence). Losses at the gene ends were 5 bases for V and 0 bases for J; bases not matched to a gene: 6. This CDR3 region has 14 residues. The CDR3 DNA reads TGCAGTGCTGCGAAACTAGCGGTCTCCTACGAGCAGTACTTC. This codes for CSAAKLAVSYEQYF.

The chain has TRBV24-1 and TRBJ2-7; 9 nucleotides align to TRBD1. This CDR3 comprises 15 residues. CDR1 is KGHDR and CDR2 is SFDVKD in the germline V gene. Unmatched junction bases numbered 4, after V lost 3 bases and J lost 2 bases. The CDR3 is CATSDTGQGTYEQYF. In DNA, the CDR3 is TGTGCCACCAGTGATACGGGACAGGGCACCTACGAGCAGTACTTC.

This clonotype was counted ten times or more. The V gene is TRBV5-1, the J gene TRBJ2-1; maybe TRBD2 (6 bases). V shed 0 bases and J shed 5 bases, with 12 bases lying between them. CDR1 is SGHRS, CDR2 YFSETQ, per germline. The CDR3 contains 15 residues. The CDR3 loop is CASSLVGGDHNEQFF. DNA of the CDR3: TGCGCCAGCAGCTTGGTAGGCGGGGACCACAATGAGCAGTTCTTC.

The table lists this clonotype with many counts. The J gene is TRBJ1-5, the V gene TRBV6-1; D remains unclear. CDR1 and CDR2 (germline): MNHNS, SASEGT. The CDR3 runs 15 residues. With 5 bases removed from V and 0 bases from J, the gap between germline ends came to 11 bases. Written as DNA, the CDR3 is TGTGCCAGCAGTCCCCAGCCTTATAGCAATCAGCCCCAGCATTTT. Translated, it gives CASSPQPYSNQPQHF.

This clonotype came up many times. The CDR3 protein is CASSLAAGLYEQYF. The CDR3 nucleotides read TGTGCCAGCAGCTTGGCTGCAGGGCTCTACGAGCAGTACTTC. The genes are TRBV5-5 and TRBJ2-7; D is perhaps TRBD1 (5 bases). This CDR3 contains 14 residues. The V and J ends lost 0 bases and 3 bases respectively, with 10 bases between them. The germline gives CDR1 SGHKS, CDR2 YYEKEE (reference sequence).

This chain joins TRBV30 and TRBJ2-1; D uncertain. The germline V and J ends were trimmed by 4 bases and 9 bases, with 10 bases remaining between them. The CDR3 totals 11 residues. In germline, CDR1 is GTSNPN, CDR2 SVGIG (reference sequence). As DNA, the CDR3 is TGTGCCTGGAACGCGGAGAGTGAGCAGTTCTTC. Protein: CAWNAESEQFF. The variable domain in full, with the rest retrieved from reference TRBV30 and TRBJ2-1, is SQTIHQWPATLVQPVGSPLSLECTVEGTSNPNLYWYRQAAGRGLQLLFYSVGIGQISSEVPQNLSASRPQDRQFILSSKKLLLSDSGFYLCAWNAESEQFFGPGTRLTVL.